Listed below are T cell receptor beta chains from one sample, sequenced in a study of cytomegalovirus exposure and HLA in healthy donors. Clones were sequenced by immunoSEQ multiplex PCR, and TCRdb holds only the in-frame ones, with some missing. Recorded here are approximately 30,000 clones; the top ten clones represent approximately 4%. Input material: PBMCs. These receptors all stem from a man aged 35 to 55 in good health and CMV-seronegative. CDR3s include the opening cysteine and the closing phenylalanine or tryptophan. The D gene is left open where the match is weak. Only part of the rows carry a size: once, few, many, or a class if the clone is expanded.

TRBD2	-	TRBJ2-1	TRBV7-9	CASSLAGGRNNEQFF	TGTGCCAGCAGCCTCGCGGGGGGTAGGAACAATGAGCAGTTCTTC
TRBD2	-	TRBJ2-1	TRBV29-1	CSVDTGLAGGQFF	TGCAGCGTTGACACAGGGCTAGCGGGAGGGCAGTTCTTC
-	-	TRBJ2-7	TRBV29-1	CSVAQGVPYEQYF	TGCAGCGTTGCGCAGGGTGTCCCCTACGAGCAGTACTTC
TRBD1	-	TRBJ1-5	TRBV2	CASRTDRGSNQPQHF	TGTGCCAGCAGGACTGACAGGGGAAGCAATCAGCCCCAGCATTTT
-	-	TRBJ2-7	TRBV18	CASSRSTGF	TGTGCCAGCTCACGCTCAACCGGGTTC
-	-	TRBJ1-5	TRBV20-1	CSAAPQGPQHF	TGCAGTGCTGCCCCCCAGGGGCCCCAGCATTTT
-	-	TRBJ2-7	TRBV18	CASSPRSGGDYEQYF	TGTGCCAGCTCACCTCGGTCCGGAGGGGACTACGAGCAGTACTTC
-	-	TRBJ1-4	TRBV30	CGVRPTNEKLFF	TGTGGAGTCCGCCCAACTAATGAAAAACTGTTTTTT
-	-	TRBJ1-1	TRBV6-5	CASSPRQNTEAFF	TGTGCCAGCAGCCCCCGACAGAACACTGAAGCTTTCTTT
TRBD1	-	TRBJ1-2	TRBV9	CASSVDRGTNTF	TGTGCCAGCAGCGTAGACAGGGGAACGAATACCTTC
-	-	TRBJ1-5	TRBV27	CASSLKGDQPQHF	TGTGCCAGCAGTTTAAAGGGAGATCAGCCCCAGCATTTT
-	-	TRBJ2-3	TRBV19	CASNIRAGRTDTQYF	TGTGCCAGTAATATCCGGGCAGGGCGCACAGATACGCAGTATTTT
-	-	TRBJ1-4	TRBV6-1	CASSDGPSLLVDNEKLFF	TGTGCCAGCAGTGACGGTCCAAGTCTCCTAGTCGACAATGAAAAACTGTTTTTT
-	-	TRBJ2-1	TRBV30	CAWSVLGTQNNEQFF	TGTGCCTGGAGTGTACTCGGGACTCAGAATAATGAGCAGTTCTTC
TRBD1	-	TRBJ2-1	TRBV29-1	CSVEGQGAVNEQFF	TGCAGCGTTGAAGGTCAGGGGGCCGTCAATGAGCAGTTCTTC
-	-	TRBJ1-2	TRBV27	CASSLLGNYGYTF	TGTGCCAGCAGTCTCCTCGGGAACTATGGCTACACCTTC
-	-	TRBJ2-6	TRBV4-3	CASRPWEQGESGANVLTF	TGCGCCAGCAGACCCTGGGAACAGGGTGAATCTGGGGCCAACGTCCTGACTTTC
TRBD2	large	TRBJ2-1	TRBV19	CASSMTSGSDNEQFF	TGTGCCAGTAGTATGACTAGCGGCTCCGACAATGAGCAGTTCTTC
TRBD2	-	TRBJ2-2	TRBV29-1	CSVPESSGRGVGTGELFF	TGCAGCGTTCCTGAGTCGAGCGGGAGGGGTGTTGGGACCGGGGAGCTGTTTTTT
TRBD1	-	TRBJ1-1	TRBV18	CASSPQGEGAFF	TGTGCCAGCTCACCTCAGGGGGAAGGAGCTTTCTTT
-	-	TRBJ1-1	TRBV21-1	CASSKWDRGLSTEAFF	TGTGCCAGCAGCAAATGGGACAGGGGGCTGAGCACTGAAGCTTTCTTT
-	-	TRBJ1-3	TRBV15	CATSRDGGTAQGNTIYF	TGTGCCACCAGCAGAGATGGAGGAACGGCGCAGGGGAACACCATATATTTT
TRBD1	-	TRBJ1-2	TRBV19	CASSPQTGVGYTF	TGTGCCAGTAGTCCCCAGACAGGGGTTGGCTACACCTTC
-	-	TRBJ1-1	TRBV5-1	CASSTRQSMNTEAFF	TGCGCCAGCAGCACCCGACAGAGCATGAACACTGAAGCTTTCTTT
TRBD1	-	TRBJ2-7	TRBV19	CASSRDRSSYEQYF	TGTGCCAGTAGCCGGGACAGGTCCTCCTACGAGCAGTACTTC
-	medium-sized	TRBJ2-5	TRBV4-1	CASSQGDNQETQYF	TGCGCCAGCAGCCAAGGGGACAACCAAGAGACCCAGTACTTC
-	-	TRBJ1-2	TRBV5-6	CASSLGQGDGYTF	TGTGCCAGCAGCTTGGGGCAGGGCGATGGCTACACCTTC
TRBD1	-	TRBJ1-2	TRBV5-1	CASSRTGDNYGYTF	TGCGCCAGCAGCCGGACAGGGGATAACTATGGCTACACCTTC
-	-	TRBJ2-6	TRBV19	CASTIHGGAGANVLTF	TGTGCCAGTACCATTCACGGGGGAGCTGGGGCCAACGTCCTGACTTTC
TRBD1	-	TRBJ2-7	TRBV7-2	CASSSGQDSAYEQYF	TGTGCCAGCAGCTCGGGACAGGATAGCGCCTACGAGCAGTACTTC
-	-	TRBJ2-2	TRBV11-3	CASSSLTDYTGELFF	TGTGCCAGCAGCTCTTTGACGGACTACACCGGGGAGCTGTTTTTT
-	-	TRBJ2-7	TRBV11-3	CASSLRTLSSIDLTYEQYF	TGTGCCAGCAGCTTAAGGACCCTCTCTAGCATAGATTTGACCTACGAGCAGTACTTC
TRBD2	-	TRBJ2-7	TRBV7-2	CASSLASGSMEQYF	TGTGCCAGCAGCTTAGCTAGCGGGAGCATGGAGCAGTACTTC
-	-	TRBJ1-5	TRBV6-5	CASSNTGSSNQPQHF	TGTGCCAGCAGTAACACAGGGTCTAGCAATCAGCCCCAGCATTTT
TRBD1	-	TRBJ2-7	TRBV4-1	CASSQATGVDEQYF	TGCGCCAGCAGCCAAGCGACAGGGGTGGACGAGCAGTACTTC
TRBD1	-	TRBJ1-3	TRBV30	CAWRGQGLGNTIYF	TGTGCCTGGAGGGGACAGGGGCTAGGAAACACCATATATTTT
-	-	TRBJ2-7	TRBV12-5	CASGSTVAYEQYF	TGTGCTAGTGGTTCGACAGTAGCCTACGAGCAGTACTTC
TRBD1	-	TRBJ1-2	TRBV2	CASNDRGNYGYTF	TGTGCCAGCAATGACAGGGGGAACTATGGCTACACCTTC
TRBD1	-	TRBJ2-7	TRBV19	CASSITGQGTYEQYF	TGTGCCAGTAGTATTACGGGACAGGGTACTTACGAGCAGTACTTC
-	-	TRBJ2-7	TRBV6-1	CASSVSGDEQYF	TGTGCCAGCAGTGTATCAGGGGACGAGCAGTACTTC
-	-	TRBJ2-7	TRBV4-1	CASSQVGGGNEQYF	TGCGCCAGCAGCCAAGTTGGAGGGGGCAACGAGCAGTACTTC
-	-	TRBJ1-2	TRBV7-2	CASSLVQINYGYTF	TGTGCCAGCAGCTTAGTTCAGATTAACTATGGCTACACCTTC
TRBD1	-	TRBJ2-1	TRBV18	CASSEFRGLSSYNEQFF	TGTGCCAGCTCAGAATTCAGGGGGCTGAGCTCCTACAATGAGCAGTTCTTC
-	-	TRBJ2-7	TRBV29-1	CSVFVAYEQYF	TGCAGCGTCTTCGTTGCCTACGAGCAGTACTTC
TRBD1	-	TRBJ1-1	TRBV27	CASSRHRGTEAFF	TGTGCCAGCAGTCGACACAGGGGCACTGAAGCTTTCTTT
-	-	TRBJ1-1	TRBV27	CASSVSGLALMNTEAFF	TGTGCCAGCAGTGTGTCTGGGCTTGCTCTCATGAACACTGAAGCTTTCTTT
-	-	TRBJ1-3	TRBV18	CASSPAAASGNTIYF	TGTGCCAGCTCACCGGCAGCGGCCTCTGGAAACACCATATATTTT
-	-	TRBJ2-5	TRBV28	CATNTRPETQYF	TGTGCCACTAATACGCGGCCCGAGACCCAGTACTTC
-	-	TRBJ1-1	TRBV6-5	CASQRGIQAFF	TGTGCCAGTCAACGAGGGATACAAGCTTTCTTT
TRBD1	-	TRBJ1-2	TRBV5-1	CASSLDEGARYGYTF	TGCGCCAGCAGCTTGGACGAGGGGGCGCGTTATGGCTACACCTTC
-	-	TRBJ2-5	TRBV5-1	CASREQSQETQYF	TGCGCCAGCAGGGAACAGTCCCAAGAGACCCAGTACTTC
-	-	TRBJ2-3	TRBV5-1	CASRWSLTSNPTDTQYF	TGCGCCAGCAGGTGGTCCCTAACTTCAAATCCCACAGATACGCAGTATTTT
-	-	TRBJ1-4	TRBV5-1	CASNLVGGTEKLFF	TGCGCCAGCAACTTGGTTGGGGGCACTGAAAAACTGTTTTTT
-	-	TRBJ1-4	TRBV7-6	CASSLGRRSEKLFF	TGTGCCAGCAGCTTAGGAAGGAGGAGTGAAAAACTGTTTTTT
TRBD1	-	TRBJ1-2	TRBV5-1	CASSRTGPAYYGYTF	TGCGCCAGCAGCAGGACAGGGCCCGCTTACTATGGCTACACCTTC
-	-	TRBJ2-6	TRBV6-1	CASSLRDSGANVLTF	TGTGCCAGCAGCCTCAGGGATTCTGGGGCCAACGTCCTGACTTTC
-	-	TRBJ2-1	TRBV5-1	CASSNSPTYNEQFF	TGCGCCAGCAGTAACTCCCCAACGTACAATGAGCAGTTCTTC
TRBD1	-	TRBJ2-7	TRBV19	CASKLDRGHEQYF	TGTGCCAGTAAGTTGGACAGGGGTCACGAGCAGTACTTC
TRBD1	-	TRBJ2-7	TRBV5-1	CASSLDRGELYEQYF	TGCGCCAGCAGCTTGGACAGGGGGGAGCTTTACGAGCAGTACTTC